A few counts support the clone carrying this T cell receptor (beta chain). Its target is unknown. The CDR3 has 15 residues. Trimming pared 5 bases from V and 8 bases from J, leaving 19 bases between. The germline V gene has CDR1 MGHDK and CDR2 SYGVNS. The data stem from a study of T cells in Graves' hyperthyroidism and ophthalmopathy. It was RNA transcripts that yielded the amplified TCR beta CDR3 regions. The HTBI primer set served for first-round RT-PCR of the TCR CDR3. TCRdb reanalysed the multiplex PCR reads using MiXCR and keeps one entry per CDR3 protein. Seen here are almost 500,000 distinct CDR3 sequences, under 25% observed once, and the top ten hold about half. General study findings and limits: Blood held most thyroid clonotypes expanded above 0.001 frequency.

The specimen sequenced was blood. This clonotype was obtained from a woman in her 70s with Graves' ophthalmopathy. This sequence joins TRBV25-1 and TRBJ2-1; D ambiguous. The CDR3 nucleotides are TGTGCCAGCAGTCAGATGGGGTTTGGTTGGGATGAGCAGTTCTTC. Protein product: CASSQMGFGWDEQFF.